This TCR beta chain is drawn from a study of blood T cell repertoires in COVID-19. On the study more broadly: PBMCs, B-cell-depleted T cells, or T cells were the source of the cDNA or gDNA that made up the material.

Authors' data handling: Reference gene primer amplification gave nucleated cell count estimates. Here immunoSEQ multiplex PCR was the method, and the copy in TCRdb shows in-frame clones only, minus some. That table is the source of V, J and clone size, and D and trimming were worked out from the DNA. This sample has about 320,000 clones, with roughly 90% found just once. Among Cohort 3 donors, those recovered had two negative PCRs, clearance, or symptom resolution. This receptor was identified in a man in his fifties or sixties who had recovered from COVID-19. The sample was PBMCs or T cells enriched from blood (not recorded which).

In DNA, the CDR3 is TGTGCCTGGAGTGTCGGGTTGAGTCAGCCCCAGCATTTT. Its translation: CAWSVGLSQPQHF. V is TRBV30 and J is TRBJ1-5; D ambiguous. Germline assignment: CDR1 GTSNPN and CDR2 SVGIG (reference sequence). Between the trimmed V and J ends, which lost 0 bases and 6 bases, there was a span of 9 bases. The CDR3 loop spans 13 amino acids.